A single sample gave rise to the 11 T cell receptor beta chains below, sequenced in a study of identical twins. TCRdb processed the 5' RACE reads anew with MiXCR; each CDR3 protein has one entry. The profile shows fewer than 900,000 distinct CDR3 sequences, 18% of them singletons. In addition, the sample was reused for a study of T cells expressing NK-cell markers.

Input material: PBMCs. Receptor source: a woman under 30 in good health.

The chain is built from TRBV7-8 and TRBJ2-7; 11 nucleotides align to TRBD2. The CDR3 is 15 amino acids. The junction had 9 bases not matched to a gene; V was cut back by 5 bases and J by 6 bases. CDR1 SGHVS and CDR2 FQNEAQ come from the germline V gene. Here the CDR3 reads CASSPWTSGYIEQYF. The CDR3 coding sequence is TGTGCCAGCAGCCCTTGGACTAGCGGGTACATCGAGCAGTACTTC.

The rearrangement links TRBV20-1 to TRBJ2-1, with unresolved D. CDR1 is DFQATT and CDR2 is SNEGSKA in the germline V gene (reference sequence). The CDR3 runs to 13 residues. V was pared by 7 bases and J by 3 bases, with 13 bases between. Here the CDR3 reads CSVLETDYNEQFF. CDR3 sequence (DNA): TGCAGTGTCCTCGAGACGGACTACAATGAGCAGTTCTTC.

This clonotype was counted between two and nine times. The rearrangement joins TRBV27 to TRBJ2-7; D perhaps matches TRBD2 (6 bases). Trimming removed 3 bases at V and 3 bases at J, with 18 bases between. CDR3 length: 16 amino acids. The germline CDR1 and CDR2 sequences are MNHEY and SMNVEV (reference sequence). The CDR3 reads CASSFSPAGLGYEQYF. DNA of the CDR3: TGTGCCAGCAGTTTTTCCCCCGCGGGACTCGGCTACGAGCAGTACTTC.

This clonotype came up many times. J is TRBJ1-1 and V is TRBV7-2, with D maybe TRBD1 (5 bases). Germline-derived CDR1 and CDR2 are SGHTA and FQGNSA. This CDR3 region has 14 residues. V lost 6 bases and J lost 0, with 11 bases in between. The CDR3 DNA is TGTGCCAGCAGGATGGGACGGATGAACACTGAAGCTTTCTTT. It yields the protein CASRMGRMNTEAFF.

The chain carries TRBV9 and TRBJ2-1; 7 nucleotides match TRBD2. The V gene end was trimmed by 4 bases and the J gene end by 5 bases; junction bases not matched to a gene: 12. CDR3 length: 16 amino acids. The germline gives CDR1 SGDLS, CDR2 YYNGEE. CDR3 in amino acids: CASSPKGGKLNNEQFF. The CDR3 nucleotides read TGTGCCAGCAGCCCGAAGGGAGGGAAACTAAACAATGAGCAGTTCTTC. Variable domain in full (rest from reference TRBV9 and TRBJ2-1): DSGVTQTPKHLITATGQRVTLRCSPRSGDLSVYWYQQSLDQGLQFLIQYYNGEERAKGNILERFSAQQFPDLHSELNLSSLELGDSALYFCASSPKGGKLNNEQFFGPGTRLTVL.

This chain connects TRBV6-5 to TRBJ2-1; TRBD2 agrees at 8 bases. The CDR3 contains 17 residues. The V gene end was trimmed by 2 bases and the J gene end by 6 bases; junction bases not matched to a gene: 12. Germline values: CDR1 MNHEY, CDR2 SVGAGI. The CDR3 here is CASSYPAGAGRVNEQFF. The DNA for the CDR3 is TGTGCCAGCAGTTACCCCGCTGGAGCCGGGAGGGTCAATGAGCAGTTCTTC.

V gene TRBV5-1 combines with J gene TRBJ2-1; TRBD2 matches 8 bases. The V gene end was trimmed by 5 bases and the J gene end by 8 bases; junction bases not matched to a gene: 12. The CDR3 spans 15 residues. Germline CDR1 reads SGHRS; CDR2 reads YFSETQ. The CDR3 region has the DNA TGCGCCAGCAGTATTCAAGCGGGAGTTCTTGATGAGCAGTTCTTC. Translation gives CASSIQAGVLDEQFF.

J is TRBJ2-7 and V is TRBV7-8, with TRBD1 matching 8 bases. CDR3 length: 14 residues. J lost 6 bases, V lost 2 bases, and 6 bases had no gene match. Germline V gives CDR1 SGHVS, CDR2 FQNEAQ. The CDR3 nucleotides read TGTGCCAGCAGCTTAAGGACAGGGATCGGCGAGCAGTACTTC. Its translation is CASSLRTGIGEQYF.

This clonotype was counted a few times. The genes are TRBV3-1 and TRBJ2-1; D perhaps matches TRBD2 (5 bases). Trimming took off 1 base at V and 3 bases at J, with 10 bases between the two ends. This CDR3 region has 15 residues. Germline values: CDR1 LGHDT, CDR2 YNNKEL (reference sequence). The DNA of the CDR3 is TGTGCCAGCAGCCAAGTTTTCGGGAACTACAATGAGCAGTTCTTC. It specifies CASSQVFGNYNEQFF.

This clonotype was observed a few times. CDR3 DNA sequence: TGTGCCAGCAGTGCGCTAGGCAGGGGGGTCGGGAAAGCTTTCTTT. This encodes CASSALGRGVGKAFF. The chain joins TRBV12-3 or TRBV12-4 to TRBJ1-1; TRBD1 matches at 7 bases. The ends lost 5 bases at V and 9 bases at J; junction bases unmatched: 15. This CDR3 is 15 amino acids long.

This clonotype was observed a handful of times. The chain joins TRBV9 to TRBJ2-3; no definite D call. From germline, CDR1 is SGDLS and CDR2 YYNGEE. The germline V and J ends were trimmed by 2 bases and 4 bases, with 11 bases remaining between them. The CDR3 is made up of 14 amino acids. The CDR3 bases are TGTGCCAGCAGCGTTAGTCTGGGTGCAGATACGCAGTATTTT. It is translated as CASSVSLGADTQYF. Looking up the rest from reference TRBV9 and TRBJ2-3 gives the full variable domain: DSGVTQTPKHLITATGQRVTLRCSPRSGDLSVYWYQQSLDQGLQFLIQYYNGEERAKGNILERFSAQQFPDLHSELNLSSLELGDSALYFCASSVSLGADTQYFGPGTRLTVL.